The sample holds many counts of the clone carrying this TCR beta chain. Its antigen remains unidentified. The data originate from a study of identical twins. Whole-study findings and limits: Alpha sequences out of frame and shared by twins had excess low generation probability.

From the 5' RACE reads, TCRdb called clonotypes with MiXCR, one entry per CDR3 protein. The sample has roughly 1,500,000 distinct CDR3 sequences, more than 30% seen once. The specimen was cord blood. The source of this sequence is a newborn girl in good health.

CDR3: CASSEAGRIQYF. CDR3 in DNA: TGTGCCAGCAGTGAAGCTGGTAGAATCCAGTACTTC. The genes are TRBV2 and TRBJ2-5; no firm D call. Trimming shortened V by 0 bases and J by 10 bases, and 9 bases separated the two germline ends. The V gene's germline CDR1 is SNHLY and CDR2 FYNNEI. CDR3 length: 12 amino acids.